The T cell receptor beta chain under discussion was sequenced for a study of blood T cell repertoires in COVID-19. Study details: Specimens from acute and convalescent COVID-19 originated in the United States, Italy and Spain. Sample material is recorded as cDNA or gDNA derived from T cells, B-cell-depleted T cells, or PBMCs.

The CDR3 is 14 amino acids. The junction had 8 bases not matched to a gene; V was cut back by 6 bases and J by 5 bases. CDR1 and CDR2 (germline): SGHRS, YFSETQ. Original processing notes: Reference gene primer amplification gave estimated nucleated cell counts. TCRdb's copy holds only in-frame clones and misses some; the assay was immunoSEQ multiplex PCR. V, J and clone size are taken as reported in that table, and D and trimming were inferred from the DNA itself. The sample lists over 70,000 clones, 87% occurring once. The chain uses TRBV5-1 and TRBJ2-4; TRBD2 matches 7 bases. Sequenced material: peripheral blood. The TCR was taken from a human donor in a cohort sampled during active COVID-19. The CDR3 region is CASTWGDYQNIQYF. The CDR3 DNA reads as TGCGCCAGCACCTGGGGGGACTACCAAAACATTCAGTACTTC.